The subject of this entry is one T cell receptor beta chain. Its antigen is not identified. This record belongs to a study of OX40 agonist ivuxolimab in advanced cancers. About the research overall: An agonistic anti-OX40 (CD134) antibody, ivuxolimab, was used to treat the patients. While on treatment, patients had intravenous ivuxolimab at 0.01 to 10 mg/kg every 2 weeks. Study results and caveats: The study did not work out the antigen specificity of the expanded peripheral T cells. Both CD4+ and CD8+ T cell populations in blood had undergone clonal expansion by week 6 at 0.1 to 3.0 mg/kg.

Germline V gene lookup returns CDR1 ENHRY and CDR2 SYGVKD. This CDR3 comprises 14 residues. V shed 0 bases and J shed 2 bases, with 5 bases lying between them. Sequencing was performed with immunoSEQ multiplex PCR; in TCRdb, only in-frame clones are kept and a portion is missing. Of approximately 26,000 clones listed, roughly 85% are singletons. The receptor comes from an adult with an advanced solid tumor such as melanoma, head and neck, liver or kidney cancer. The sequences come from CD4+ or CD8+ T cells sorted from blood, collected in a trial of the OX40 agonist ivuxolimab. This chain joins TRBV10-3 and TRBJ1-5; D unclear. DNA of the CDR3: TGTGCCATCAGTGAGTCAGTGGGCAATCAGCCCCAGCATTTT. Translated: CAISESVGNQPQHF.